The 11 T cell receptor beta chains in this list originate from one sample, sequenced in a study of cytomegalovirus exposure and HLA in healthy donors. The PCR made use of 60 Vbeta and 13 Jbeta primers. Libraries were prepared by immunoSEQ multiplex PCR; TCRdb keeps only in-frame clonotypes and omits some of them. The repertoire has roughly 100,000 clones, 66% of them found once; the top ten carry 2.5% to 4%. Input material: PBMCs. Every receptor here comes from a woman in her fifties or sixties in good health and CMV-seronegative.

The chain carries TRBV19 and TRBJ2-5; 7 positions agree with TRBD1. The CDR3 is made up of 13 amino acids. V was clipped by 9 bases and J by 3 bases; unmatched bases: 7. Germline V gives CDR1 LNHDA, CDR2 SQIVND (reference sequence). CDR3 sequence: CARKAGGKETQYF. The CDR3 DNA follows: TGTGCCAGAAAGGCAGGGGGAAAAGAGACCCAGTACTTC.

This clone was seen a handful of times. V gene TRBV27 combines with J gene TRBJ2-6; D gene unclear. CDR1 and CDR2 (germline): MNHEY, SMNVEV (reference sequence). The CDR3 runs 17 residues. V gave up 4 bases and J gave up 4 bases, with 17 bases separating them. The CDR3 bases are TGTGCCAGCAGTTCCCAGTCGGATGCCAGGGGGGCCAACGTCCTGACTTTC. Protein sequence: CASSSQSDARGANVLTF.

The chain combines TRBV7-8 with TRBJ1-2, with 9 bases matching TRBD1. The junction had 2 bases not matched to a gene; V was cut back by 5 bases and J by 4 bases. This CDR3 has 13 amino acids. Looked up from germline, CDR1 is SGHVS and CDR2 is FQNEAQ. This chain's CDR3 is CASSPTGGYGYTF. The CDR3 DNA is TGTGCCAGCAGCCCGACAGGGGGCTATGGCTACACCTTC.

The chain has TRBV5-1 and TRBJ2-5; TRBD1 agrees at 7 bases. This CDR3 spans 15 amino acids. V was clipped by 2 bases and J by 5 bases; unmatched bases: 9. Germline CDR1 and CDR2: SGHRS and YFSETQ. CDR3 region: CASSLSRGIFETQYF. The CDR3 DNA reads as TGCGCCAGCAGCTTATCCAGGGGGATTTTCGAGACCCAGTACTTC.

The V call is TRBV29-1, the J call TRBJ1-2; D not certain. Trimming took off 2 bases at V and 8 bases at J, with 6 bases between the two ends. Germline V CDR1 and CDR2: SQVTM, ANQGSEA. The CDR3 sequence is 10 residues long. CDR3 region: CSVENTGYTF. The CDR3 DNA reads as TGCAGCGTTGAAAACACGGGCTACACCTTC.

V gene TRBV27 combines with J gene TRBJ2-7, with TRBD2 matching 12 bases. The CDR3 spans 14 residues. V was clipped by 5 bases and J by 3 bases; unmatched bases: 2. Germline V CDR1 and CDR2: MNHEY, SMNVEV (reference sequence). This CDR3 reads CASSPTSGSYEQYF. CDR3 nucleotide sequence: TGTGCCAGCAGTCCGACTAGCGGGAGCTACGAGCAGTACTTC.

This sequence joins TRBV11-2 and TRBJ2-1; D is possibly TRBD2 (6 bases). V gave up 8 bases and J gave up 7 bases, with 21 bases separating them. The CDR3 consists of 15 residues. Germline assignment: CDR1 SGHAT and CDR2 FQNNGV. CDR3 sequence: CASRKWEDHWNEQFF. The CDR3 DNA reads as TGTGCCAGCCGCAAGTGGGAGGACCACTGGAATGAGCAGTTCTTC.

The J gene is TRBJ2-7, the V gene TRBV19; perhaps TRBD1 as D (6 bases). Germline V lookup: CDR1 LNHDA, CDR2 SQIVND (reference sequence). Trimming took off 5 bases at V and 3 bases at J, with 26 bases between the two ends. The CDR3 consists of 18 residues. CDR3: CASSRAATIQGTGYEQYF. In nucleotides, the CDR3 is TGTGCCAGTAGTCGAGCAGCAACAATTCAGGGGACGGGCTACGAGCAGTACTTC.

The chain has TRBV10-1 and TRBJ2-3; 9 nucleotides line up with TRBD2. V lost 0 bases, J lost 4 bases, and 2 bases stayed unmatched. The CDR3 sequence is 15 residues long. Germline CDR1 is WNHNN and CDR2 is SYGVQD (reference sequence). In DNA form, the CDR3 reads TGCGCCAGCAGTGAGTCCGGACTAGCGCCAGATACGCAGTATTTT. This encodes CASSESGLAPDTQYF.

In its sample, this clone was seen once. The J gene is TRBJ1-6, the V gene TRBV27; D is ambiguous. V lost 0 bases and J lost 8, with 14 bases in between. Germline CDR1 reads MNHEY; CDR2 reads SMNVEV (reference sequence). The length of the CDR3 is 16 residues. CDR3 amino acids: CASSLSADTRDSPLHF. The CDR3, as DNA: TGTGCCAGCAGTTTATCTGCGGATACACGGGATTCACCCCTCCACTTT.

The rearrangement links TRBV7-2 to TRBJ2-5; the D gene is possibly TRBD2 (7 bases). Trimming removed 5 bases from V and 2 bases from J, with 18 bases in between. The CDR3 contains 16 residues. Germline CDR1 SGHTA, CDR2 FQGNSA. CDR3 sequence (DNA): TGTGCCAGCAGCCCCCAGGGCCGGGGGGCTCAAGAGACCCAGTACTTC. It codes for CASSPQGRGAQETQYF.